This TCR beta chain was documented in a study of blood T cell repertoires in COVID-19. As for the study in general: Sites across the United States, Italy and Spain contributed samples from acute and convalescent COVID-19. PBMCs, B-cell-depleted T cells, or T cells were the source of the cDNA or gDNA that made up the material.

This CDR3 has 18 residues. The trim removed 3 bases at V and 2 bases at J, leaving 14 bases unmatched. Germline-derived CDR1 and CDR2 are SGHRS and YFSETQ. This clone was seen a handful of times. In the original processing: For nucleated cells, counts were estimated from reference gene primer amplification. The repertoire was sequenced with immunoSEQ multiplex PCR; TCRdb's copy has only in-frame clones and lacks some. Clone size and V and J calls were adopted from that table, with D and trimming inferred from the DNA. The data contain 110,000 to 150,000 clones, about 80% of them singletons. Specimen: peripheral blood. V gene TRBV5-1 combines with J gene TRBJ2-3, with 8 bases that match TRBD1. This TCR was sampled from a human donor in a cohort sampled during active COVID-19. CDR3 nucleotide sequence: TGCGCCAGCAGCTGGACAGGGATCGACCGCCAGGTCACAGATACGCAGTATTTT. Translation gives CASSWTGIDRQVTDTQYF.